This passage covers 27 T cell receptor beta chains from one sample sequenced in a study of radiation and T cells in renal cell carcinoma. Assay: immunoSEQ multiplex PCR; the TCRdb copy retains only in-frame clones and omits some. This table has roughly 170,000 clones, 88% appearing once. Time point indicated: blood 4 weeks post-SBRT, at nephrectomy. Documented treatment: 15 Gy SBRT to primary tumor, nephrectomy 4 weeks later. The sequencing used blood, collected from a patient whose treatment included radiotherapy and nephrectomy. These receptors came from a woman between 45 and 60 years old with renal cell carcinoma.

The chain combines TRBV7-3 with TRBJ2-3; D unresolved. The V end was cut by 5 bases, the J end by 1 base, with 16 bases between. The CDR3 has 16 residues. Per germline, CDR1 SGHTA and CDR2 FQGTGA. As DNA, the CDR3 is TGTGCCAGCAGCCATCCACTCCCACGGGGCACAGATACGCAGTATTTT. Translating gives CASSHPLPRGTDTQYF.

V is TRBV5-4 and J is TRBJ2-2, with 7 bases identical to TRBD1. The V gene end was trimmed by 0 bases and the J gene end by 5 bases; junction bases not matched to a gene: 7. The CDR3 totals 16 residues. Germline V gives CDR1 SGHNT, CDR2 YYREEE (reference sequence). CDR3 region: CASSLDGYRGTGELFF. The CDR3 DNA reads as TGTGCCAGCAGCTTGGACGGGTACAGGGGAACCGGGGAGCTGTTTTTT.

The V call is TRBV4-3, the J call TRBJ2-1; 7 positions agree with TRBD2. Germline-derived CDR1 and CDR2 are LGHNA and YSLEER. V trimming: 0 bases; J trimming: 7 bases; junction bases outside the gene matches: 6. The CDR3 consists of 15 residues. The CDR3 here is CASSQDRSGVNEQFF. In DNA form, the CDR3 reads TGCGCCAGCAGCCAAGATCGGAGCGGGGTTAATGAGCAGTTCTTC.

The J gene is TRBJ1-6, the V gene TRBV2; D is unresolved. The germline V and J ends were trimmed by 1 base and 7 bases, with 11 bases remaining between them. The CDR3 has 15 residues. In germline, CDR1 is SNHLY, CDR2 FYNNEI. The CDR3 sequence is CASSEGGRENSPLHF. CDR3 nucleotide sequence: TGTGCCAGCAGTGAAGGTGGAAGAGAAAATTCACCCCTCCACTTT.

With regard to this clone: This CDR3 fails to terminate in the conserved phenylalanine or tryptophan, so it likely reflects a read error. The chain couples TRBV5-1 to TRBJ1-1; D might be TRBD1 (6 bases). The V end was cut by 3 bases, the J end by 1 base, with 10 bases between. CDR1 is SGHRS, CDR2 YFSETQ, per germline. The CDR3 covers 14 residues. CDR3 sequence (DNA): TGCGCCAGCAGCTCCGCGGACAGGAACACTGAAGCTTTCCTT. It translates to CASSSADRNTEAFL.

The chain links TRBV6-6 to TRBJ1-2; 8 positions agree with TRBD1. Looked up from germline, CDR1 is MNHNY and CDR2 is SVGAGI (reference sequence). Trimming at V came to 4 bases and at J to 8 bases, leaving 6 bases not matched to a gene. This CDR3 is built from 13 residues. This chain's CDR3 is CASSSDRALGYTF. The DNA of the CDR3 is TGTGCCAGCAGTTCGGACAGGGCCTTAGGCTACACCTTC.

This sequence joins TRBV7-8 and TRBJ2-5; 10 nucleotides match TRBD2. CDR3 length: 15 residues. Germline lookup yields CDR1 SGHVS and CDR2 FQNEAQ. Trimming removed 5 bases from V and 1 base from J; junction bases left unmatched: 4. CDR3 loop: CASSAAGGFQETQYF. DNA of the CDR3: TGTGCCAGCAGCGCAGCGGGGGGGTTCCAAGAGACCCAGTACTTC.

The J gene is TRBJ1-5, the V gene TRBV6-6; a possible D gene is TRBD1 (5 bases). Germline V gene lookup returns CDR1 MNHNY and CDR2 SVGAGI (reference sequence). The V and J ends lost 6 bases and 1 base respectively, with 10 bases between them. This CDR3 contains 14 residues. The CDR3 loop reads CASSREWSNQPQHF. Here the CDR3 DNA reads TGTGCCAGCAGCAGGGAGTGGAGCAATCAGCCCCAGCATTTT.

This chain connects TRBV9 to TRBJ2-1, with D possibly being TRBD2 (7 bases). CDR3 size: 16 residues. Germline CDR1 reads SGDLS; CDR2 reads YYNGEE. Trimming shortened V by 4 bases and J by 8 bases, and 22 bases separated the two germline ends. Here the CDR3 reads CASSPRGASTRDEQFF. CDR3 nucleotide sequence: TGTGCCAGCAGCCCTCGGGGGGCTTCTACAAGAGATGAGCAGTTCTTC.

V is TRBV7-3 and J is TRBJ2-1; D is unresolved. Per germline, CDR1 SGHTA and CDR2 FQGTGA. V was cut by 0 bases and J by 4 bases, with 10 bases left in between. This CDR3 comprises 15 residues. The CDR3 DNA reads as TGTGCCAGCAGCTTAACACGACGAGCTTACAATGAGCAGTTCTTC. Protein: CASSLTRRAYNEQFF.

The CDR3 DNA is TGTGCCAGCAGCAACGACAGGGGGGATCATGGAAACACCATATATTTT. Protein sequence: CASSNDRGDHGNTIYF. The chain employs TRBV13 and TRBJ1-3, with TRBD1 identical over 9 bases. Unmatched junction bases numbered 8, after V lost 5 bases and J lost 3 bases. The germline V gene encodes CDR1 PRHDT and CDR2 FYEKMQ (reference sequence). This CDR3 has 16 amino acids.

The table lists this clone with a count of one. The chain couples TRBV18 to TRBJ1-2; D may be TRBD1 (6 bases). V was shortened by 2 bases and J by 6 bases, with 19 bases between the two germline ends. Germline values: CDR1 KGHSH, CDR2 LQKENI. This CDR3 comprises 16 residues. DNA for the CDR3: TGTGCCAGCTCACCATCCAGGGGTGCCCTTCGGAATGGCTACACCTTC. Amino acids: CASSPSRGALRNGYTF.

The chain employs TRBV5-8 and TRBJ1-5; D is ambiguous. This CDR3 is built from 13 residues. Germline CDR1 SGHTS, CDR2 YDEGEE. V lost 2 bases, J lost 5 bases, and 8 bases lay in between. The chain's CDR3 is CASSLGFDQPQHF. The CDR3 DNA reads TGTGCCAGCAGCTTAGGTTTTGATCAGCCCCAGCATTTT. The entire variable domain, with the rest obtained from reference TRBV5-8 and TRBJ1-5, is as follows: EAGVTQSPTHLIKTRGQQATLRCSPISGHTSVYWYQQALGLGLQFLLWYDEGEERNRGNFPPRFSGRQFPNYSSELNVNALELEDSALYLCASSLGFDQPQHFGDGTRLSIL.

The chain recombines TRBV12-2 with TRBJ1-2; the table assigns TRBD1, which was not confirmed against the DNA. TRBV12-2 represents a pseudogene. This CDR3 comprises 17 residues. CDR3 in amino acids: CASRFAGDRGLHYGYTF. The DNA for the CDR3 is TGTGCAAGTCGCTTTGCGGGTGACAGGGGGCTGCACTATGGCTACACCTTC.

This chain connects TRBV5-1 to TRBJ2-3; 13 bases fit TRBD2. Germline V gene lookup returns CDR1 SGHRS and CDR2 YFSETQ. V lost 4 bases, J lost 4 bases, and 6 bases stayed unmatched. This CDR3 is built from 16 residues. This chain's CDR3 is CASSIGTSGAADTQYF. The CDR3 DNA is TGCGCCAGCAGCATTGGGACTAGCGGGGCCGCAGATACGCAGTATTTT.

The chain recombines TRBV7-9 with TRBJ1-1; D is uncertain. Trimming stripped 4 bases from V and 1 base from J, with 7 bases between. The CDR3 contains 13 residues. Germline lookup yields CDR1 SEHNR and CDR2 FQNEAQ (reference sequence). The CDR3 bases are TGTGCCAGCAGCTCAACAGAGAACACTGAAGCTTTCTTT. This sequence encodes CASSSTENTEAFF.

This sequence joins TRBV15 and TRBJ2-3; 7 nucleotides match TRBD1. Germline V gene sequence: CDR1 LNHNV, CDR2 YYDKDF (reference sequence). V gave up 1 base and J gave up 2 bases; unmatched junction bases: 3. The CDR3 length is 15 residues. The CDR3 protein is CATSRVGQVTDTQYF. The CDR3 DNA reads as TGTGCCACCAGCAGAGTTGGACAGGTCACAGATACGCAGTATTTT.

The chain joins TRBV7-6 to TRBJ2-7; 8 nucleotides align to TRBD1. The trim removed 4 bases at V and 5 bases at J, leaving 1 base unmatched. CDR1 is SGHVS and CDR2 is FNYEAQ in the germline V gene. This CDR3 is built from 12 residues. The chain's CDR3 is CASSWDRHEQYF. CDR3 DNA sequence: TGTGCCAGCAGCTGGGACAGGCACGAGCAGTACTTC.

The CDR3: CASSSEGRETQYF. CDR3 nucleotide sequence: TGTGCCAGCAGCTCCGAGGGGCGAGAGACCCAGTACTTC. The J gene is TRBJ2-5, the V gene TRBV7-2, with D tentatively TRBD1 or TRBD2 (5 bases each). This CDR3 comprises 13 residues. Germline assignment: CDR1 SGHTA and CDR2 FQGNSA. The V and J ends lost 4 bases and 4 bases respectively, with 10 bases between them.

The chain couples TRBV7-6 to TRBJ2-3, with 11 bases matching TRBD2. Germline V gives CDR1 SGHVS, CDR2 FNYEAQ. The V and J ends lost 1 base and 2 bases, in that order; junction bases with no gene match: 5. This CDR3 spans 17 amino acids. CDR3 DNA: TGTGCCAGCAGCTTAGTGGCTAGCGGGGGGCCCACAGATACGCAGTATTTT. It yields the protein CASSLVASGGPTDTQYF.

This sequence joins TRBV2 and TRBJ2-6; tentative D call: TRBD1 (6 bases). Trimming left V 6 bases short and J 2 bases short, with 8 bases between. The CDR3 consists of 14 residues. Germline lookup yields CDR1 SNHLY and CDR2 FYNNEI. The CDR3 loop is CASRKGAGANVLTF. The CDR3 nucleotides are TGTGCCAGCAGGAAGGGGGCTGGGGCCAACGTCCTGACTTTC.

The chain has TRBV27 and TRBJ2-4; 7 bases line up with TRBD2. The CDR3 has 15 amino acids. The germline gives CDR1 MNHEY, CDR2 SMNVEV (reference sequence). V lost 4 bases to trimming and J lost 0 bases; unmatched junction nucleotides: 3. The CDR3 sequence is CASSSTGGAKNIQYF. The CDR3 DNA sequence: TGTGCCAGCAGTTCCACGGGGGGAGCCAAAAACATTCAGTACTTC.

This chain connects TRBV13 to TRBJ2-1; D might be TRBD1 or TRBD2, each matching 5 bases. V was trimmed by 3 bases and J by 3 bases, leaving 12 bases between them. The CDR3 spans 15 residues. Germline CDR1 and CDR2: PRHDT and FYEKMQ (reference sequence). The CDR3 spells CASSFRGTLYNEQFF. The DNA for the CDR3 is TGTGCCAGCAGCTTCCGGGGCACCCTCTACAATGAGCAGTTCTTC.

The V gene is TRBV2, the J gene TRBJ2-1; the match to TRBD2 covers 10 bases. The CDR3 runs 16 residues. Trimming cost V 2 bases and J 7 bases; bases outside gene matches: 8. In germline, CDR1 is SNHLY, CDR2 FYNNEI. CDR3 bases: TGTGCCAGCAGTGAACTAGCGGGGGACTTGGGGAATGAGCAGTTCTTC. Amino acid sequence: CASSELAGDLGNEQFF.

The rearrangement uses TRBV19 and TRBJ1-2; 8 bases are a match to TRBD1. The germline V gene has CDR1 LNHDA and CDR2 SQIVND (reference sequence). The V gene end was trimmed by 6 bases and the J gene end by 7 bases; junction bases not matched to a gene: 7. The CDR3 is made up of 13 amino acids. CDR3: CASSQDRVRGYTF. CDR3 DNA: TGTGCCAGTAGCCAGGACAGGGTGCGTGGCTACACCTTC. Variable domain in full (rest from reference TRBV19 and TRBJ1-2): DGGITQSPKYLFRKEGQNVTLSCEQNLNHDAMYWYRQDPGQGLRLIYYSQIVNDFQKGDIAEGYSVSREKKESFPLTVTSAQKNPTAFYLCASSQDRVRGYTFGSGTRLTVV.

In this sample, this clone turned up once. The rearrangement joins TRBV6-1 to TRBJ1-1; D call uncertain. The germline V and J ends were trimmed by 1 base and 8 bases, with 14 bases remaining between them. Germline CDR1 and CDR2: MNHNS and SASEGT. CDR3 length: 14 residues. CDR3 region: CASSEVDGQREAFF. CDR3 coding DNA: TGTGCCAGCAGTGAAGTGGATGGGCAGAGAGAAGCTTTCTTT.

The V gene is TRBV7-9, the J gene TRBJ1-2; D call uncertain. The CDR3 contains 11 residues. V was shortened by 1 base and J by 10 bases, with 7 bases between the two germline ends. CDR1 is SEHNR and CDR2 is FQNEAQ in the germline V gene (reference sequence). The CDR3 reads CASSLDFYYTF. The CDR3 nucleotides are TGTGCCAGCAGCTTAGATTTTTACTACACCTTC.